This TCR beta chain was recovered during a study of blood T cell repertoires in COVID-19. Germline assignment: CDR1 LNHNV and CDR2 YYDKDF (reference sequence). The CDR3 totals 17 residues. The V gene end was trimmed by 2 bases and the J gene end by 3 bases; junction bases not matched to a gene: 9. This table comes from immunoSEQ multiplex PCR, and its TCRdb copy is limited to in-frame clones, with some not included. Among almost 250,000 clones, more than 85% were seen once, and the ten largest hold approximately 4.1%. The sequenced sample was PBMCs or T cells enriched from blood (not recorded which). This receptor was taken from a woman under 40 who had recovered from COVID-19. This chain uses TRBV15 with TRBJ2-3; 9 nucleotides align to TRBD2. Written as DNA, the CDR3 is TGTGCCACCAGCAGACCTCTCGGGACTAGCAGAACAGATACGCAGTATTTT. Protein sequence: CATSRPLGTSRTDTQYF.